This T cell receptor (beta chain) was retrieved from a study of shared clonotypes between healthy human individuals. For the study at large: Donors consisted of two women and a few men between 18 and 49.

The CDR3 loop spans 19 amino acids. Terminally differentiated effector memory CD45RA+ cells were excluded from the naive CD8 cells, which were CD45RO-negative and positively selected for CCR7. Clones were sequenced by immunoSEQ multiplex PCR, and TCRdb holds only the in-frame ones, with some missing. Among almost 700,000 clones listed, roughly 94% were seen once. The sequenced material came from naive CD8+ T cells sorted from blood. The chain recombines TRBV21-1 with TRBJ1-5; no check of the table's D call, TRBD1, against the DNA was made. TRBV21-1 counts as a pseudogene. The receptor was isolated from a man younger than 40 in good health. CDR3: CASSKRFRCRTGVHRPQHF. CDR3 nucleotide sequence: TGTGCCAGCAGCAAAAGGTTCCGCTGCCGGACAGGGGTACATCGGCCCCAGCATTTT.